The 28 T cell receptor beta chains in this list originate from one sample, sequenced in a study of beta chain features in type 1 diabetes. The authors reverse transcribed all of the isolated RNA, so sequencing captured expressed TCRB transcripts. TCRdb keeps only in-frame clones here, not all; method: immunoSEQ multiplex PCR. Altogether hundreds of thousands of clones are present, roughly an eighth being singletons, with the ten largest covering 0.015% to 0.02%. The sequenced sample consisted of naive CD4+ T cells from blood. The source of these receptors is a man aged 18 to 30 in good health.

The chain links TRBV25-1 to TRBJ1-2; D might be TRBD1 (6 bases). This CDR3 is 13 amino acids long. In germline, CDR1 is MGHDK, CDR2 SYGVNS. Trimming cost V 3 bases and J 4 bases, with 9 bases left between them. The CDR3 nucleotides read TGTGCCAGCAGTGAGGACAGAATCTATGGCTACACCTTC. It encodes CASSEDRIYGYTF.

This chain connects TRBV18 to TRBJ1-1; 8 bases are shared with TRBD1. The germline V gene has CDR1 KGHSH and CDR2 LQKENI. CDR3 length equals 14 residues. The V gene end was trimmed by 3 bases and the J gene end by 3 bases; junction bases not matched to a gene: 3. The CDR3 nucleotides are TGTGCCAGCTCACCCTCGGGACAGGACACTGAAGCTTTCTTT. This sequence encodes CASSPSGQDTEAFF.

J is TRBJ1-5 and V is TRBV30, with D hard to call. The CDR3 is made up of 13 amino acids. Germline lookup yields CDR1 GTSNPN and CDR2 SVGIG (reference sequence). V lost 3 bases and J lost 1, with 7 bases in between. CDR3 sequence (DNA): TGTGCCTGGAGGCCAGGCAGCAATCAGCCCCAGCATTTT. Protein sequence: CAWRPGSNQPQHF. Using reference TRBV30 and TRBJ1-5 for the parts outside the CDR3, the full variable domain is SQTIHQWPATLVQPVGSPLSLECTVEGTSNPNLYWYRQAAGRGLQLLFYSVGIGQISSEVPQNLSASRPQDRQFILSSKKLLLSDSGFYLCAWRPGSNQPQHFGDGTRLSIL.

Only a few counts were recorded for this clone. V gene TRBV4-3 combines with J gene TRBJ2-1, with TRBD2 as a possible D gene (6 bases). The CDR3 runs 18 residues. Germline-derived CDR1 and CDR2 are LGHNA and YSLEER. Trimming took off 4 bases at V and 2 bases at J, with 21 bases between the two ends. The CDR3 here is CASSPQGGQGGTYNEQFF. In nucleotides, the CDR3 is TGCGCCAGCAGCCCCCAAGGTGGGCAGGGAGGAACCTACAATGAGCAGTTCTTC.

The V gene is TRBV11-2, the J gene TRBJ2-2, with a tentative D call TRBD2 (5 bases). The CDR3 covers 14 residues. Per germline, CDR1 SGHAT and CDR2 FQNNGV. The V end lost 5 bases, the J end lost 5 bases, and 12 bases lay between the germline ends. This chain's CDR3 is CASSPRTGTGELFF. In DNA, the CDR3 is TGTGCCAGCAGCCCAAGGACGGGAACCGGGGAGCTGTTTTTT.

This clone was observed a handful of times. Written as DNA, the CDR3 is TGCGCCAGCAGCCAAGGATTTCTAGCGGGAACTAGCACAGATACGCAGTATTTT. This encodes CASSQGFLAGTSTDTQYF. The chain is built from TRBV4-3 and TRBJ2-3; 9 nucleotides agree with TRBD2. The germline gives CDR1 LGHNA, CDR2 YSLEER. The V segment lost 1 base and the J segment 0 bases; nucleotides outside the gene matches: 8. The CDR3 is 18 amino acids.

The sample holds a few counts of this clone. The J gene is TRBJ2-5, the V gene TRBV18, with 7 bases fitting TRBD2. The trim removed 3 bases at V and 2 bases at J, leaving 12 bases unmatched. The CDR3 contains 17 residues. Germline V lookup: CDR1 KGHSH, CDR2 LQKENI. This CDR3 is CASSPPTSGGFQETQYF. The CDR3 DNA sequence: TGTGCCAGCTCACCGCCCACATCGGGGGGATTTCAAGAGACCCAGTACTTC.

This clone was counted only a few times. The chain joins TRBV15 to TRBJ2-5; TRBD2 matches at 7 bases. CDR1 LNHNV and CDR2 YYDKDF come from the germline V gene (reference sequence). V lost 6 bases to trimming and J lost 2 bases; unmatched junction nucleotides: 6. The CDR3 is made up of 14 amino acids. In nucleotides, the CDR3 is TGTGCCACCAGGAAGGGGACTATTCAAGAGACCCAGTACTTC. Protein product: CATRKGTIQETQYF.

A few counts support this clone. The genes are TRBV9 and TRBJ2-7, with D maybe TRBD2 (6 bases). The CDR3 runs to 15 residues. Trimming pared 3 bases from V and 4 bases from J, leaving 17 bases between. Germline CDR1 SGDLS, CDR2 YYNGEE. The CDR3 region is CASSALDRGGYEQYF. The CDR3 DNA reads as TGTGCCAGCAGCGCCTTAGATAGAGGAGGGTACGAGCAGTACTTC. The full variable domain, its missing parts supplied by reference TRBV9 and TRBJ2-7, is DSGVTQTPKHLITATGQRVTLRCSPRSGDLSVYWYQQSLDQGLQFLIQYYNGEERAKGNILERFSAQQFPDLHSELNLSSLELGDSALYFCASSALDRGGYEQYFGPGTRLTVT.

This chain links TRBV7-9 with TRBJ2-3, with D unresolved. V was trimmed by 5 bases and J by 1 base, leaving 16 bases between them. Per germline, CDR1 SEHNR and CDR2 FQNEAQ (reference sequence). The CDR3 is made up of 16 amino acids. CDR3 sequence (DNA): TGTGCCAGCAGCCCAGACACATCGGTGGGCACAGATACGCAGTATTTT. Translating it yields CASSPDTSVGTDTQYF.

This clone was counted a few times. The V call is TRBV7-9, the J call TRBJ2-3; D perhaps matches TRBD2 (5 bases). Trimming took 0 bases from V and 5 from J, leaving 6 bases between them. The length of the CDR3 is 13 residues. From germline, CDR1 is SEHNR and CDR2 FQNEAQ (reference sequence). The chain's CDR3 is CASSLAGRDTQYF. The CDR3 DNA follows: TGTGCCAGCAGCTTAGCGGGGAGAGATACGCAGTATTTT.

The V and J genes are TRBV7-2 and TRBJ1-6; D ambiguous. With 2 bases removed from V and 8 bases from J, the gap between germline ends came to 10 bases. This CDR3 is 14 amino acids long. The V gene's germline CDR1 is SGHTA and CDR2 FQGNSA. The DNA for the CDR3 is TGTGCCAGCAGCTTAAGAGGCTTTGATTCACCCCTCCACTTT. Translating it yields CASSLRGFDSPLHF. Together with reference TRBV7-2 and TRBJ1-6, the CDR3 gives the full variable domain: GAGVSQSPSNKVTEKGKDVELRCDPISGHTALYWYRQSLGQGLEFLIYFQGNSAPDKSGLPSDRFSAERTGGSVSTLTIQRTQQEDSAVYLCASSLRGFDSPLHFGNGTRLTVT.

The chain recombines TRBV18 with TRBJ1-2; 8 bases are shared with TRBD1. CDR3 size: 15 residues. Germline CDR1 KGHSH, CDR2 LQKENI. V lost 0 bases, J lost 5 bases, and 5 bases stayed unmatched. This CDR3 is CASSPPNRQGYGYTF. The CDR3 DNA sequence: TGTGCCAGCTCACCACCTAATAGACAGGGGTATGGCTACACCTTC.

The V gene is TRBV7-6, the J gene TRBJ2-3; 9 bases match TRBD2. The germline gives CDR1 SGHVS, CDR2 FNYEAQ. The CDR3 contains 16 residues. The junction had 6 bases not matched to a gene; V was cut back by 4 bases and J by 1 base. The CDR3 nucleotides read TGTGCCAGCAGCTCTCCCGTAGCGGGGGGCACAGATACGCAGTATTTT. Its translation: CASSSPVAGGTDTQYF.

The chain joins TRBV29-1 to TRBJ2-5, with 14 bases that match TRBD2. Trimming cost V 8 bases and J 4 bases; bases outside gene matches: 6. In germline, CDR1 is SQVTM, CDR2 ANQGSEA. The CDR3 contains 14 residues. The CDR3 loop reads CSLGTSGGVETQYF. Written as DNA, the CDR3 is TGCAGCCTCGGGACTAGCGGGGGTGTAGAGACCCAGTACTTC.

This clone was recorded at least ten times. This chain connects TRBV23-1 to TRBJ2-3, with 9 positions matching TRBD1. TRBV23-1 is an ORF; its function is uncertain. The CDR3 totals 15 residues. The V and J ends lost 11 bases and 6 bases, in that order; junction bases with no gene match: 15. CDR3 sequence: CAGHRCGTGPDTQYF. For the CDR3, the DNA is TGCGCCGGCCATCGATGCGGGACAGGGCCTGATACGCAGTATTTT.

The chain has TRBV28 and TRBJ2-1; no clear D gene. Deletions cut 3 bases from V and 5 bases from J, with 8 bases between. Germline lookup yields CDR1 MDHEN and CDR2 SYDVKM. This CDR3 region has 13 residues. The CDR3 nucleotides read TGTGCCAGCAGTTTGGAGTACAACAATGAGCAGTTCTTC. This sequence encodes CASSLEYNNEQFF.

The rearrangement uses TRBV23-1 and TRBJ1-4, with 7 positions matching TRBD1. TRBV23-1 is an ORF; its function is uncertain. Unmatched junction bases numbered 10, after V lost 1 base and J lost 5 bases. The CDR3 is made up of 17 amino acids. The CDR3 sequence: CASSQFRQGKANEKLFF. DNA for the CDR3: TGCGCCAGCAGTCAATTTCGACAGGGTAAGGCGAATGAAAAACTGTTTTTT.

Only a few counts were recorded for this clone. The V gene is TRBV28, the J gene TRBJ2-7; weak D call: TRBD2 (6 bases). Trimming took 3 bases from V and 2 from J, leaving 23 bases between them. Germline V gives CDR1 MDHEN, CDR2 SYDVKM. The CDR3 contains 18 residues. CDR3 DNA sequence: TGTGCCAGCAGTTTGCGGGGAGCTAGCGTCGATGCGACCTACGAGCAGTACTTC. Translation: CASSLRGASVDATYEQYF.

This chain links TRBV4-3 with TRBJ2-7, with D maybe TRBD2 (5 bases). From germline, CDR1 is LGHNA and CDR2 YSLEER. Between the trimmed V and J ends, which lost 2 bases and 3 bases, there was a span of 14 bases. CDR3 length equals 15 residues. CDR3 nucleotide sequence: TGCGCCAGCAGCCAACAGGCGGGCGGCATCTACGAGCAGTACTTC. Translation: CASSQQAGGIYEQYF.

Only a few counts were recorded for this clone. CDR3 nucleotide sequence: TGCGCCAGCAGCCTGCCTAATGGGCCCTACGAGCAGTACTTC. It specifies CASSLPNGPYEQYF. The chain uses TRBV5-1 and TRBJ2-7, with D hard to call. V was trimmed by 4 bases and J by 2 bases, leaving 13 bases between them. CDR1 is SGHRS, CDR2 YFSETQ, per germline. The length of the CDR3 is 14 residues.

Ten or more counts support this clone. The chain links TRBV7-9 to TRBJ2-1; TRBD2 aligns across 7 bases. With V trimmed by 2 bases and J by 3 bases, 4 bases remained unmatched. The CDR3 totals 15 residues. CDR1 is SEHNR and CDR2 is FQNEAQ in the germline V gene (reference sequence). CDR3 protein: CASSLSASGYNEQFF. The CDR3 bases are TGTGCCAGCAGCTTATCCGCTAGCGGCTACAATGAGCAGTTCTTC.

This clone came up a few times. The rearrangement uses TRBV4-3 and TRBJ2-3; TRBD1 matches 7 bases. V lost 1 base and J lost 2; bases outside the gene matches: 15. This CDR3 contains 19 residues. Germline CDR1 LGHNA, CDR2 YSLEER. CDR3 nucleotides: TGCGCCAGCAGCCAAGGTTTAGGGGGCGCGATTCGGGTCACAGATACGCAGTATTTT. Protein product: CASSQGLGGAIRVTDTQYF.

There are a few counts of this clone. This rearrangement joins TRBV5-8 to TRBJ1-2; 9 nucleotides line up with TRBD1. Looked up from germline, CDR1 is SGHTS and CDR2 is YDEGEE. The CDR3 spans 14 residues. V trimming: 6 bases; J trimming: 5 bases; junction bases outside the gene matches: 8. CDR3 residues: CASNHRGRVYGYTF. The CDR3 DNA follows: TGTGCCAGCAACCACAGGGGGCGGGTTTATGGCTACACCTTC.

This clone was counted between two and nine times. V is TRBV7-3 and J is TRBJ2-7; D is unclear. The CDR3 has 15 residues. V was trimmed by 5 bases and J by 0 bases, leaving 14 bases between them. CDR1 SGHTA and CDR2 FQGTGA come from the germline V gene. CDR3 protein: CASSPDVASSYEQYF. CDR3 coding DNA: TGTGCCAGCAGCCCTGACGTTGCTAGCTCCTACGAGCAGTACTTC.

In this sample, this clone turned up a few times. This chain links TRBV4-2 with TRBJ2-2, with TRBD2 matching 7 bases. This CDR3 region has 18 residues. Germline lookup yields CDR1 LGHNA and CDR2 YNFKEQ. Trimming at V came to 0 bases and at J to 1 base, leaving 8 bases not matched to a gene. The CDR3 is CASSQDLVSSGNTGELFF. In nucleotides, the CDR3 is TGTGCCAGCAGCCAAGATCTTGTGTCTAGCGGGAACACCGGGGAGCTGTTTTTT.

Only a few counts were recorded for this clone. The DNA for the CDR3 is TGTGCCAGCACCCGTGGGAGTGACACCGGGGAGCTGTTTTTT. Translation: CASTRGSDTGELFF. V is TRBV5-4 and J is TRBJ2-2; possibly TRBD2 for D (5 bases). Per the germline V gene, CDR1 is SGHNT and CDR2 is YYREEE (reference sequence). CDR3 length: 14 residues. Trimming removed 6 bases from V and 3 bases from J, with 12 bases in between.

The chain recombines TRBV29-1 with TRBJ1-1, with 8 bases that match TRBD1. With 4 bases clipped from V and 5 bases from J, the junction kept 9 bases outside the gene matches. The CDR3 is 14 amino acids. Germline V CDR1 and CDR2: SQVTM, ANQGSEA. As DNA, the CDR3 is TGCAGCGTTGTGCGACAGGGGAGGGAGACTGAAGCTTTCTTT. This codes for CSVVRQGRETEAFF.